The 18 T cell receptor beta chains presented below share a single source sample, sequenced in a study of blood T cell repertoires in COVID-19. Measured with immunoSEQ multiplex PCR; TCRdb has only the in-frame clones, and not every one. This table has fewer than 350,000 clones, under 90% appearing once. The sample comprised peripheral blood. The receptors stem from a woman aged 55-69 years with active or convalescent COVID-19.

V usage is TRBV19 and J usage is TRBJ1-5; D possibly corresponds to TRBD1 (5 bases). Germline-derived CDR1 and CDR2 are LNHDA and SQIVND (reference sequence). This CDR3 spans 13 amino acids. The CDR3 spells CAGGRDSNQPQHF. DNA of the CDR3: TGTGCTGGGGGGAGGGATAGCAATCAGCCCCAGCATTTT.

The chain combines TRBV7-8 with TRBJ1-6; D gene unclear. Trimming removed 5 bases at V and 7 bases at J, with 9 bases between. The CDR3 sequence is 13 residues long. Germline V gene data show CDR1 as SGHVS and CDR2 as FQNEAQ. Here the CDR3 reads CASSRYGNSPLHF. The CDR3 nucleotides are TGTGCCAGCAGCCGGTACGGGAATTCACCCCTCCACTTT. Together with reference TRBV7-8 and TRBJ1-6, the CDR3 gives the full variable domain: GAGVSQSPRYKVAKRGQDVALRCDPISGHVSLFWYQQALGQGPEFLTYFQNEAQLDKSGLPSDRFFAERPEGSVSTLKIQRTQQEDSAVYLCASSRYGNSPLHFGNGTRLTVT.

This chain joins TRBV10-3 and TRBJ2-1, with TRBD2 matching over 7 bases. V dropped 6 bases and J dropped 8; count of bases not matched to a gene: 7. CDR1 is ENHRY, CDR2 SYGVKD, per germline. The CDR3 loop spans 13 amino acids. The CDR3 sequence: CAIRGGSDDEQFF. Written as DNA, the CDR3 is TGTGCCATCAGGGGAGGGTCGGACGATGAGCAGTTCTTC.

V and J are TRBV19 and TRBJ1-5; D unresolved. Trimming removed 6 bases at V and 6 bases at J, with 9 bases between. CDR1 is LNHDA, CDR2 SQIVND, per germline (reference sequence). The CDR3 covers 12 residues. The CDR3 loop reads CASSPGGQPQHF. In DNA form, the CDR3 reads TGTGCCAGTAGCCCCGGTGGTCAGCCCCAGCATTTT.

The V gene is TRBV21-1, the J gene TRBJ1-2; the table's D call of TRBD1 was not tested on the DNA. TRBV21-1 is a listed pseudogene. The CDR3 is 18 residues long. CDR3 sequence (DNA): TGTGCCAGCAGCAAAATCCTGCAGGGAGTCTCAGGGGGCTGCGGCTACACCTTC. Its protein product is CASSKILQGVSGGCGYTF.

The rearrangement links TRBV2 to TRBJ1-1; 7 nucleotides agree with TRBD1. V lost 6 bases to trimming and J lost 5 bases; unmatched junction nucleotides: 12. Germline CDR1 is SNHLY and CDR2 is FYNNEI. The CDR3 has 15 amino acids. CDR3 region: CASSREGALRTEAFF. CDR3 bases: TGTGCCAGCAGCCGGGAGGGGGCATTGAGGACTGAAGCTTTCTTT. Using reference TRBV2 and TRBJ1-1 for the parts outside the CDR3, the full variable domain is EPEVTQTPSHQVTQMGQEVILRCVPISNHLYFYWYRQILGQKVEFLVSFYNNEISEKSEIFDDQFSVERPDGSNFTLKIRSTKLEDSAMYFCASSREGALRTEAFFGQGTRLTVV.

CDR3 protein: CASSRVAGGTNTGELFF. The CDR3 region has the DNA TGTGCCAGCAGCCGGGTAGCGGGGGGTACGAACACCGGGGAGCTGTTTTTT. This chain joins TRBV4-2 and TRBJ2-2, with 10 bases aligning to TRBD2. Germline trimming cut 4 bases from V and 0 bases from J; bases unmatched to any gene: 5. The V gene's germline CDR1 is LGHNA and CDR2 YNFKEQ. The CDR3 spans 17 residues.

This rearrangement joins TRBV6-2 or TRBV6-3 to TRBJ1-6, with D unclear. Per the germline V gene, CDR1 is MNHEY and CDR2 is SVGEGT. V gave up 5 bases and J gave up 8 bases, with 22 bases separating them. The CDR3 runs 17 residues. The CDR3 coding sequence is TGTGCCAGCAGTCCATCGACCCTAGTGTTGAACGATTCACCCCTCCACTTT. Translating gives CASSPSTLVLNDSPLHF.

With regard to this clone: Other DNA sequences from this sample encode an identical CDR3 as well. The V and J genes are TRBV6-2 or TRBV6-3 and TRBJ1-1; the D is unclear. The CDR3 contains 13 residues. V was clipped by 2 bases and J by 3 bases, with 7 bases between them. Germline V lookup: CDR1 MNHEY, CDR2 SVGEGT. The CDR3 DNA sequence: TGTGCCAGCAGTTACAACAGAGACACTGAAGCTTTCTTT. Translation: CASSYNRDTEAFF.

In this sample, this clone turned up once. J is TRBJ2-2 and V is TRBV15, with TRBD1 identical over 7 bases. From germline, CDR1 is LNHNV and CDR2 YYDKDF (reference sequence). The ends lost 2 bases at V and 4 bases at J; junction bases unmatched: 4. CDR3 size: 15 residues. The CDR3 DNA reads TGTGCCACCAGCAGACAGGCAGGGGGCACCGGGGAGCTGTTTTTT. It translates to CATSRQAGGTGELFF.

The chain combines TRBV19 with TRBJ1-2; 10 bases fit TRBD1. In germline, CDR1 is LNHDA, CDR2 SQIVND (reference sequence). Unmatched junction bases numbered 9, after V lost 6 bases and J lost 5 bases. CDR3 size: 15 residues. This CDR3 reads CASRERSDRGYGYTF. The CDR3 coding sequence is TGTGCCAGTAGGGAGAGGTCGGACAGGGGGTATGGCTACACCTTC.

The CDR3 is CASSLEGPNQPQHF. Written as DNA, the CDR3 is TGCGCCAGCAGCTTGGAGGGGCCTAATCAGCCCCAGCATTTT. The chain employs TRBV5-1 and TRBJ1-5; D is perhaps TRBD1 (5 bases). The V and J ends lost 0 bases and 4 bases respectively, with 8 bases between them. Germline loops: CDR1 SGHRS, CDR2 YFSETQ. This CDR3 contains 14 residues.

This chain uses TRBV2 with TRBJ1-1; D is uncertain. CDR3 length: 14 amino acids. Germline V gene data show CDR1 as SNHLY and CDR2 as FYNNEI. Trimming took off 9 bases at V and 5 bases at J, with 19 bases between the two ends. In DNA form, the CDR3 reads TGTGCCAGTTGTGCGGGTGGAGGGCGAACTGAAGCTTTCTTT. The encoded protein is CASCAGGGRTEAFF.

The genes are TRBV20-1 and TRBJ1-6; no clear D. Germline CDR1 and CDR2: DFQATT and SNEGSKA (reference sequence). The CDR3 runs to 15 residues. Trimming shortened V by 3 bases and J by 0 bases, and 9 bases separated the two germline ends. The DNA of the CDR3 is TGCAGTGCTAGTACGGAGAGCTCCTATAATTCACCCCTCCACTTT. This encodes CSASTESSYNSPLHF.

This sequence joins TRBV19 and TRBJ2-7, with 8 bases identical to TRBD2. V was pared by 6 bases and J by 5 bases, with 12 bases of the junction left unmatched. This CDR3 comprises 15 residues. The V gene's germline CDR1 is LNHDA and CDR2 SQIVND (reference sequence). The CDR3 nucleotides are TGTGCCAGTAGGGTCGCTAACGGGGGGGGCGACGAGCAGTACTTC. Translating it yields CASRVANGGGDEQYF.

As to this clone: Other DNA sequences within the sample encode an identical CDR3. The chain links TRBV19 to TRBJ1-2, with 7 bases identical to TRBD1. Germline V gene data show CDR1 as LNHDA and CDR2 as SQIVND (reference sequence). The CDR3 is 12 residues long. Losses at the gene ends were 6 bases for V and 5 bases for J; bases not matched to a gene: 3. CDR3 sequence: CASSLTGYGYTF. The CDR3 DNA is TGTGCCAGTAGCCTGACAGGGTATGGCTACACCTTC.

CDR3 residues: CASSGGAIDEQFF. The CDR3 DNA is TGCGCCAGCAGCGGGGGGGCCATTGATGAGCAGTTCTTC. This sequence joins TRBV10-1 and TRBJ2-1, with 8 positions matching TRBD2. V lost 6 bases, J lost 8 bases, and 6 bases stayed unmatched. The CDR3 loop spans 13 amino acids. Looked up from germline, CDR1 is WNHNN and CDR2 is SYGVQD (reference sequence).

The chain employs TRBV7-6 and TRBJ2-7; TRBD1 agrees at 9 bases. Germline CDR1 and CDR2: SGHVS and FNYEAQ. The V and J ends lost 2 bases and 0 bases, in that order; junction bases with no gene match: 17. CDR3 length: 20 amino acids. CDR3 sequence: CASSLPSGTGLPPGSYEQYF. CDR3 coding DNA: TGTGCCAGCAGCTTACCCTCCGGGACAGGGCTCCCCCCCGGCTCCTACGAGCAGTACTTC.